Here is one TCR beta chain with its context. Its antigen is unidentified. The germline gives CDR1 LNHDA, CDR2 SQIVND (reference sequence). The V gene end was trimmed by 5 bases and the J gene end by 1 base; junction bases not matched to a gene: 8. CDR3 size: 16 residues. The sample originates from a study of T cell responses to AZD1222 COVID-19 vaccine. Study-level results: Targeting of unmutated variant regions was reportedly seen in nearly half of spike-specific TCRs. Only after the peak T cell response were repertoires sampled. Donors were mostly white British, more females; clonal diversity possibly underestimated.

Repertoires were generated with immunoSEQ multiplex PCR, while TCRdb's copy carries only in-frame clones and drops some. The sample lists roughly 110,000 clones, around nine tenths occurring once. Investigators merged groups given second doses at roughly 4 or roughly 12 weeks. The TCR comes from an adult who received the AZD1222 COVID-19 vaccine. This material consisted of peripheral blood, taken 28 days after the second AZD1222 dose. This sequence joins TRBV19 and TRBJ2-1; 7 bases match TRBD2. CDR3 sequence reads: CASSANGGGSYNEQFF. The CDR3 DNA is TGTGCCAGTAGTGCGAATGGGGGGGGTTCCTACAATGAGCAGTTCTTC.